Listed below are T cell receptor beta chains from one sample, sequenced in a study of T cell repertoires in cytomegalovirus infection. TCRdb independently ran MiXCR on the reads; one entry per CDR3 protein. The table has about 250,000 distinct CDR3 sequences, around 6.2% seen once. Sample: PBMCs. The receptors here all came from a human donor in good health (CMV status not recorded). Some clones in this sample may be carry-over from other donors' samples. Each CDR3 is given with its conserved first and last residue. A D gene is named only where the DNA matches it firmly. Not all rows give a size; the values are once, few, many and, for expanded clones, a class.

few	TRBJ1-2	TRBV20-1	-	CSARDWTRRANYGYTF	TGCAGTGCTAGAGATTGGACCCGGAGAGCTAACTATGGCTACACCTTC
many	TRBJ2-3	TRBV6-2/TRBV6-3	TRBD1	CASSRQGVDTQYF	TGTGCCAGCAGTCGACAGGGGGTAGATACGCAGTATTTT
-	TRBJ1-5	TRBV20-1	-	CSASPGGNQPQHF	TGCAGTGCTAGCCCAGGAGGCAATCAGCCCCAGCATTTT
many	TRBJ2-7	TRBV28	-	CASSSPREQYF	TGTGCCAGCAGTTCCCCTCGAGAGCAGTACTTC
few	TRBJ1-2	TRBV2	-	CASSQQIGSNYGYTF	TGTGCCAGCAGTCAACAGATAGGGAGTAACTATGGCTACACCTTC
many	TRBJ2-4	TRBV11-3	-	CASSSGTPLLGNIQYF	TGTGCCAGCAGCTCCGGGACACCCCTTTTGGGAAACATTCAGTACTTC
many	TRBJ2-3	TRBV7-2	-	CASSLIHSGDTQYF	TGTGCCAGCAGCTTAATCCATTCTGGAGATACGCAGTATTTT
many	TRBJ1-5	TRBV7-2	-	CASSHAPRPEQPQHF	TGTGCCAGCAGCCATGCGCCCCGGCCAGAGCAGCCCCAGCATTTT
many	TRBJ2-6	TRBV7-8	TRBD1	CASSSRQGGAGANVLTF	TGTGCCAGCAGCTCACGACAGGGGGGCGCTGGGGCCAACGTCCTGACTTTC
many	TRBJ1-1	TRBV30	-	CAWSVRQNTEAFF	TGTGCCTGGAGTGTACGGCAGAACACTGAAGCTTTCTTT
many	TRBJ1-1	TRBV7-2	-	CASSDRRESIEAFF	TGTGCCAGCAGCGATCGCAGGGAGAGCATTGAAGCTTTCTTT
many	TRBJ1-6	TRBV7-9	-	CASSSTLGEDSPLHF	TGTGCCAGCAGCTCGACATTAGGTGAGGATTCACCCCTCCACTTT
many	TRBJ1-6	TRBV7-3	-	CASSSELNSPLHF	TGTGCCAGCAGCTCGGAACTTAATTCACCCCTCCACTTT
many	TRBJ2-2	TRBV19	TRBD2	CATTRLAGETGELFF	TGTGCCACCACAAGACTAGCGGGGGAGACCGGGGAGCTGTTTTTT
-	TRBJ1-1	TRBV19	TRBD1	CASRRQGATEAFF	TGTGCCAGTAGAAGACAGGGGGCAACTGAAGCTTTCTTT